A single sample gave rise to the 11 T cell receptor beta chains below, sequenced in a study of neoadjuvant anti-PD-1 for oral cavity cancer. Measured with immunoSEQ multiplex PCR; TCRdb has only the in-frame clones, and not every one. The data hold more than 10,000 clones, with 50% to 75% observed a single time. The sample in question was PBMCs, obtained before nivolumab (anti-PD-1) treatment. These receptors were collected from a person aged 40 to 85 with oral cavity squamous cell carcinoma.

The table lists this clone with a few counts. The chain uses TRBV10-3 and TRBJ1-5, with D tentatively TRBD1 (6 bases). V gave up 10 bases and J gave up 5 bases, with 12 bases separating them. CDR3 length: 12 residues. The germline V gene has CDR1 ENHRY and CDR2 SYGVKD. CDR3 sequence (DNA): TGTGCCACCGCGACAGGTTATCAGCCCCAGCATTTT. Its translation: CATATGYQPQHF.

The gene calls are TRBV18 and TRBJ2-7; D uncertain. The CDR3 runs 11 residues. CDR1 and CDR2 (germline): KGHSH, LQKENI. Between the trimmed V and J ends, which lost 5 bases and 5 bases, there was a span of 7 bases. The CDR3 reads CASSSSHEQYF. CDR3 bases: TGTGCCAGCTCAAGTTCCCACGAGCAGTACTTC.

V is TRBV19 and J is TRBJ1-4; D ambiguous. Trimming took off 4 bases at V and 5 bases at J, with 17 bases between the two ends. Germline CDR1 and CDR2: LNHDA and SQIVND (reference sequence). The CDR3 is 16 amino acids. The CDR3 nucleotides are TGTGCCAGTAGTAGAGACGGGTCGCCAGAAAATGAAAAACTGTTTTTT. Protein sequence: CASSRDGSPENEKLFF.

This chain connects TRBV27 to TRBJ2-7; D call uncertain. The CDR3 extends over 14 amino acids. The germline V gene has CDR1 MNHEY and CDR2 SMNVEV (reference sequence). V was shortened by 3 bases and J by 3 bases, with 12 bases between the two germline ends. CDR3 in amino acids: CASSFRGTIYEQYF. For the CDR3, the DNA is TGTGCCAGCAGTTTTCGAGGAACTATCTACGAGCAGTACTTC.

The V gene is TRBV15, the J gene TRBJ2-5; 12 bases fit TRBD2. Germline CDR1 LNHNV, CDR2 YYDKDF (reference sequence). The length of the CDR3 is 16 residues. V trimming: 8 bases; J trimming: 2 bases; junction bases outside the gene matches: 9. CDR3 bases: TGTGCCACCGTCAACTTGACTAGCGGGAGACAAGAGACCCAGTACTTC. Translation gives CATVNLTSGRQETQYF.

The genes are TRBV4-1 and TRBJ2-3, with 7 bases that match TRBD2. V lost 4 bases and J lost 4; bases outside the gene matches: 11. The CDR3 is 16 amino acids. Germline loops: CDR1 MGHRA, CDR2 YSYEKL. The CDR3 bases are TGCGCCAGCAGCCCCCGAGGGAGGGGTAGGGCAGATACGCAGTATTTT. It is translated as CASSPRGRGRADTQYF.

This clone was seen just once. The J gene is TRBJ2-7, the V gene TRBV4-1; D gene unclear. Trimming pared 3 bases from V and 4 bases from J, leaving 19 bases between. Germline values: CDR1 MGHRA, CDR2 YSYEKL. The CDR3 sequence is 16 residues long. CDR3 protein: CASSQALDPSIYEQYF. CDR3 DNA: TGCGCCAGCAGCCAGGCCCTGGATCCCTCCATTTACGAGCAGTACTTC.

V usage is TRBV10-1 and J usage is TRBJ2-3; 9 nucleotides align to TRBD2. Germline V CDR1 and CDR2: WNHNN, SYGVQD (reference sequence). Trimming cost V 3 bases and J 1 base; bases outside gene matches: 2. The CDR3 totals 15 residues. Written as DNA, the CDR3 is TGCGCCAGCAGTGACCTAGCGGGACGCACAGATACGCAGTATTTT. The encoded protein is CASSDLAGRTDTQYF.

The CDR3 DNA is TGTGCCAGCAGTACTGGGACGTTCGAGCAGTACTTC. Amino acid sequence: CASSTGTFEQYF. The V call is TRBV6-5, the J call TRBJ2-7; D might be TRBD1 or TRBD2, each matching 5 bases. CDR3 length: 12 amino acids. V dropped 5 bases and J dropped 6 bases, with 11 bases sitting between them. CDR1 is MNHEY and CDR2 is SVGAGI in the germline V gene.

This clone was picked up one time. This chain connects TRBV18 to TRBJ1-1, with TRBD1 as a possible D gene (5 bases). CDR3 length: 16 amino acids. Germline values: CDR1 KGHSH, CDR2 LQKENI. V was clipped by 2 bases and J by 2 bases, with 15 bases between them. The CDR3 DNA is TGTGCCAGCTCACCAGCGGCTTCAGGGATCAACACTGAAGCTTTCTTT. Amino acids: CASSPAASGINTEAFF.

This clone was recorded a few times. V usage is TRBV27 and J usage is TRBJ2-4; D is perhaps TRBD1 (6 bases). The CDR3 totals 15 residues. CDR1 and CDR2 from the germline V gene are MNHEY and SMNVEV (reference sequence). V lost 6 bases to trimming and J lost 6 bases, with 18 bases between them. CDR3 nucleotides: TGTGCCAGCAGGGGGGCAGCGGTCCTGGGAAACATTCAGTACTTC. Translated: CASRGAAVLGNIQYF.